These T cell receptor beta chains were read from a single sample in a study of post-analysis software for immune sequencing data. TCRdb reprocessed the PCR reads with MiXCR, giving one entry per CDR3 protein. The repertoire holds roughly 430,000 distinct CDR3 sequences, with approximately 42% as singletons. The specimen was blood. Every receptor here comes from a girl aged 2-10 years with multiple sclerosis. The CDR3 runs from the conserved cysteine through the conserved F or W. The D gene is left open where the match is weak. The size entry is marked missing in some rows and otherwise reads once, few, many or a size class.

V,J,size,D,DNA,CDR3
TRBV20-1,TRBJ2-5,few,-,TGCAGTGCTCGATTACTAGGGGGGTATGGGGAGACCCAGTACTTC,CSARLLGGYGETQYF
TRBV20-1,TRBJ2-1,-,TRBD2,TGCAGTGCTATCAGCGGGGTACTCCACAATGAGCAGTTCTTC,CSAISGVLHNEQFF
TRBV6-6,TRBJ2-4,-,-,TGTGCCAGCAGTTACTCAGTAGCCAAAAACATTCAGTACTTC,CASSYSVAKNIQYF
TRBV14,TRBJ2-1,-,-,TGTGCCAGCAGCCAAGTCACAGGGAAGGGCTCCTACAATGAGCAGTTCTTC,CASSQVTGKGSYNEQFF
TRBV28,TRBJ1-1,few,-,TGTGCCAGCAGTTTGATTCGGGGGTTGAGGACTGAAGCTTTCTTT,CASSLIRGLRTEAFF
TRBV14,TRBJ1-4,-,-,TGTGCCAGCAGCCAAGATTTGCCGACTAATGAAAAACTGTTTTTT,CASSQDLPTNEKLFF
TRBV10-3,TRBJ1-6,few,-,TGTGCCATCAGTGACATTAGTGGAAATTCACCCCTCCACTTT,CAISDISGNSPLHF
TRBV20-1,TRBJ2-3,-,-,TGCAGTGCTAGAAAGGCCCCGGTGGATACGCAGTATTTT,CSARKAPVDTQYF
TRBV10-3,TRBJ1-1,-,-,TGTGCCATCAGGGGGATAGGGGACGTCGACACTGAAGCTTTCTTT,CAIRGIGDVDTEAFF
TRBV27,TRBJ1-2,-,-,TGTGCCAGCAGTTTTTCAGGGCCGGGCTATGGCTACACCTTC,CASSFSGPGYGYTF
TRBV27,TRBJ1-1,-,-,TGTGCCAGCAGTTTATTGAGGTCGGACACTGAAGCTTTCTTT,CASSLLRSDTEAFF
TRBV29-1,TRBJ1-1,-,-,TGCAGCGGTGGACAGCCTCAGAACACTGAAGCTTTCTTT,CSGGQPQNTEAFF
TRBV6-2/TRBV6-3,TRBJ2-3,-,TRBD1,TGTGCCAGCAGTTACGGGGGACAGGGGCTTTCTAGAGATACGCAGTATTTT,CASSYGGQGLSRDTQYF
TRBV7-2,TRBJ2-7,-,-,TGTGCCAGCAGCTTATATTGGGGGCCCTACGAGCAGTACTTC,CASSLYWGPYEQYF
TRBV6-5,TRBJ2-5,few,-,TGTGCCAGCCGGGGAGGGACAGCACAAGAGACCCAGTACTTC,CASRGGTAQETQYF
TRBV12-3/TRBV12-4,TRBJ1-5,-,TRBD1,TGTGCCAGCAGAGCTGGACAGGGGTCCCAAGTATCCCAGCATTTT,CASRAGQGSQVSQHF
TRBV7-7,TRBJ2-1,-,TRBD2,TGTGCTAGCAGCTCCGGACTAGCGGGAGGGGCCAATGAGCAGTTCTTC,CASSSGLAGGANEQFF
TRBV6-5,TRBJ2-7,few,TRBD2,TGTGCCAGCAGTGCGGGAGGGCTAAGCTCCTACGAGCAGTACTTC,CASSAGGLSSYEQYF
TRBV6-1,TRBJ1-2,-,TRBD1,TGTGCCAGCAGGTCCACAGGGGATTATGGCTACACCTTC,CASRSTGDYGYTF
TRBV7-2,TRBJ2-1,-,TRBD2,TGTGCCAGCAGCCCAGGACTAGCGGGAGGCCAGCAGTTCTTC,CASSPGLAGGQQFF
TRBV3-1,TRBJ2-3,-,-,TGTGCCAGCAGCCCGACTAATTCGTGGGCAGATACGCAGTATTTT,CASSPTNSWADTQYF
TRBV20-1,TRBJ1-1,-,-,TGCAGTGCCCCCAAAGCCCAAACTGAAGCTTTCTTT,CSAPKAQTEAFF
TRBV6-6,TRBJ2-7,few,TRBD1,TGTGCCAGCAAAGGGACAGGGGAAAACTACGAGCAGTACTTC,CASKGTGENYEQYF
TRBV12-3/TRBV12-4,TRBJ1-1,-,-,TGTGCCAGCAGCACCCTCGGGACTGAAGCTTTCTTT,CASSTLGTEAFF
TRBV7-8,TRBJ2-2,few,-,TGTGCCAGCAGCTACAACACCGGGGAGCTGTTTTTT,CASSYNTGELFF
TRBV28,TRBJ2-3,-,-,TGTGCCAGCAGTGCGCCATTAGGTGGACTCACAGATACGCAGTATTTT,CASSAPLGGLTDTQYF
TRBV7-6,TRBJ2-7,-,TRBD2,TGTGCCAGCAGCTTAGCGCCGGGAGGGAACCTCGAGCAGTACTTC,CASSLAPGGNLEQYF
TRBV6-6,TRBJ2-7,once,TRBD1,TGTGCCAGCAGGGGGACAGGGGCAAGGCGCGAGCAGTACTTC,CASRGTGARREQYF
TRBV7-9,TRBJ2-3,-,TRBD2,TGTGCCAGCAGACCAGCCCAGCGGGGGACAGATACGCAGTATTTT,CASRPAQRGTDTQYF
TRBV5-4,TRBJ1-5,-,TRBD1,TGTGCCAGCAGCTCCGACCCCCCGGGACAGGGCAATCAGCCCCAGCATTTT,CASSSDPPGQGNQPQHF
TRBV7-8,TRBJ1-5,-,-,TGTGCCAGCAGCTGGACAGAAAACAATCAGCCCCAGCATTTT,CASSWTENNQPQHF
TRBV12-3/TRBV12-4,TRBJ2-3,few,-,TGTGCCAGCAGTCCCCGCGGACAGTCCAGCACAGATACGCAGTATTTT,CASSPRGQSSTDTQYF
TRBV29-1,TRBJ2-3,-,TRBD1,TGCAGCGTGGTCGACAGGGGGGGAGGAGATACGCAGTATTTT,CSVVDRGGGDTQYF
TRBV28,TRBJ2-6,few,-,TGTGCCAGCAGTTTCAGGGGGAGGTCTGGGGCCAACGTCCTGACTTTC,CASSFRGRSGANVLTF
TRBV5-1,TRBJ2-5,-,TRBD1,TGCGCCAGCAGCTTAACCGGGACAGGAGAGACCCAGTACTTC,CASSLTGTGETQYF
TRBV29-1,TRBJ2-3,-,TRBD1,TGCAGCGTTGCAGGGGGCACAACCACAGATACGCAGTATTTT,CSVAGGTTTDTQYF
TRBV18,TRBJ2-5,-,TRBD1,TGTGCCAGCTCACTCAACAGGGGACAAGAGACCCAGTACTTC,CASSLNRGQETQYF
TRBV27,TRBJ2-7,many,-,TGTGCCAGCAGTCCCACCCAGGAGGACGAGCAGTACTTC,CASSPTQEDEQYF
TRBV4-2,TRBJ2-5,few,-,TGTGCCAGCAGCCAAGACCGGCGGGGTGGGGAGACCCAGTACTTC,CASSQDRRGGETQYF
TRBV12-3/TRBV12-4,TRBJ1-2,few,-,TGTGCCAGCAGTTTTCCCACTTTCTATGGCTACACCTTC,CASSFPTFYGYTF
TRBV4-1,TRBJ2-7,-,TRBD2,TGCGCCAGCAGCCAAGATGGGGCTAGCGGCTACGAGCAGTACTTC,CASSQDGASGYEQYF
TRBV24-1,TRBJ2-1,few,TRBD1,TGTGCCACCAGTGATTTGCCTCATGGGACAGAAACCTACAATGAGCAGTTCTTC,CATSDLPHGTETYNEQFF
TRBV5-6,TRBJ2-7,few,TRBD2,TGTGCCAGCAGCTTGCCCCGCGAGGGACTACTAGTGCAGTACTTC,CASSLPREGLLVQYF
TRBV6-2/TRBV6-3,TRBJ1-4,-,-,TGTGCCAGCAGTTACGTGTCAATCCAGTGGGCTGAAAAACTGTTTTTT,CASSYVSIQWAEKLFF
TRBV6-6,TRBJ2-4,few,-,TGTGCCAGCAGGGACATTTCGACAGGAAACATTCAGTACTTC,CASRDISTGNIQYF
TRBV5-6,TRBJ1-2,many,-,TGTGCCAGCAGCCCGGGGGACGATGGCTACACCTTC,CASSPGDDGYTF
TRBV13,TRBJ2-6,few,-,TGTGCCAGCAGCTTAGATTCAGGATCTGGGGCCAACGTCCTGACTTTC,CASSLDSGSGANVLTF
TRBV7-2,TRBJ2-1,few,TRBD2,TGTGCCAGCAGCCTCGGGACTAGCGGGAACTATGAGCAGTTCTTC,CASSLGTSGNYEQFF
TRBV5-1,TRBJ1-2,-,TRBD1,TGCGCCAGCAGCTGGGGACAGGTTGGCAACTATGGCTACACCTTC,CASSWGQVGNYGYTF
TRBV6-6,TRBJ1-4,-,-,TGTGCCAGCACTGGGGAGGCAACTAATGAAAAACTGTTTTTT,CASTGEATNEKLFF
TRBV12-3/TRBV12-4,TRBJ1-6,-,TRBD1,TGTGCCAGCAGTTGGGGCAGGGGGGGATCACCCCTCCACTTT,CASSWGRGGSPLHF
TRBV12-3/TRBV12-4,TRBJ2-3,few,TRBD2,TGTGCCAGCAGTTTTGTGCGGGAGGGCCCCCACGCAGATACGCAGTATTTT,CASSFVREGPHADTQYF
TRBV29-1,TRBJ1-1,-,-,TGCAGCTCGAGACAACTGAACACTGAAGCTTTCTTT,CSSRQLNTEAFF
TRBV10-3,TRBJ2-1,few,TRBD1,TGTGCCATCAGTGACCCCGACAGGGTCCTTTCCTACAATGAGCAGTTCTTC,CAISDPDRVLSYNEQFF
TRBV7-9,TRBJ1-1,-,-,TGTGCCAGCAGCTTAGCGGGAAGGCCGGAAGCTTTCTTT,CASSLAGRPEAFF
TRBV28,TRBJ1-2,few,-,TGTGCCAGCAGTTTCCCAGCTAACTATGGCTACACCTTC,CASSFPANYGYTF
TRBV15,TRBJ2-5,-,TRBD2,TGTGCCACCAGCAGAGATAGCGGGGACCAAGAGACCCAGTACTTC,CATSRDSGDQETQYF
TRBV5-1,TRBJ1-2,-,-,TGCGCCAGCAGCTTGACTCCCAAGCCCTCTTCCTATGGCTACACCTTC,CASSLTPKPSSYGYTF
TRBV29-1,TRBJ2-1,many,-,TGCAGCTCGCTCCAGGACATATACAATGAGCAGTTCTTC,CSSLQDIYNEQFF
TRBV7-6,TRBJ2-7,few,TRBD2,TGTGCCAGCAGCTCCCTAGCGGGATCCTACGAGCAGTACTTC,CASSSLAGSYEQYF